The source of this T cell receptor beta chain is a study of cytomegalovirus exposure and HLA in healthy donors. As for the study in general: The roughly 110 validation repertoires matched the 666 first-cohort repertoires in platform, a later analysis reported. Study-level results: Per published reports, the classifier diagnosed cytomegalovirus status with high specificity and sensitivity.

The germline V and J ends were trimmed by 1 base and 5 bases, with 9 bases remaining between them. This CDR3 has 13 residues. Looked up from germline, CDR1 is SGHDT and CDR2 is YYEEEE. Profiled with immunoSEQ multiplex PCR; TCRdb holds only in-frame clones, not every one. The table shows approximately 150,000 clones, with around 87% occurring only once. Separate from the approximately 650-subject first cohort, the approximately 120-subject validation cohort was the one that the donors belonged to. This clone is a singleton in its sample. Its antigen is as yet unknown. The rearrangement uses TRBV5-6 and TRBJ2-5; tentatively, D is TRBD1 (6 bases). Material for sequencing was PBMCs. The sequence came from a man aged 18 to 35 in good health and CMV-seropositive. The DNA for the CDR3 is TGTGCCAGCAGCTTGTCAGGGGAGGAGACCCAGTACTTC. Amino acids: CASSLSGEETQYF.